This T cell receptor (beta chain) appears in the sequencing data of a study of blood T cell repertoires in COVID-19. The overall study: Both acute and convalescent COVID-19 samples were obtained from the United States, Italy and Spain.

TCRdb's copy holds only in-frame clones and misses some; the assay was immunoSEQ multiplex PCR. The table has approximately 260,000 clones, approximately 84% seen once. CDR1 is MDHEN, CDR2 SYDVKM, per germline. This CDR3 contains 15 residues. The trim removed 2 bases at V and 10 bases at J, leaving 11 bases unmatched. The V and J genes are TRBV28 and TRBJ2-1; the match to TRBD2 covers 7 bases. This TCR derives from a middle-aged woman with acute COVID-19. Sequencing was performed on PBMCs or T cells enriched from blood (not recorded which). CDR3 sequence (DNA): TGTGCCAGCAGTTTAGGAGCGGGACTCCTAACGGAGCAGTTCTTC. It encodes CASSLGAGLLTEQFF.